This T cell receptor (beta chain) was identified during a study of early T cells in non-severe SARS-CoV-2 infection. The wider study: The authors sequenced bulk RNA from unsorted whole blood, leaving chains unpaired.

Unique molecular identifiers were added to individual cDNA molecules. TCRdb fed the 5' RACE reads into MiXCR, producing one record per CDR3 protein. The sample holds about 60,000 distinct CDR3 sequences; 9.5% to 15% are singletons and the top ten take under 4.5%. CDR1 is SGHTA and CDR2 is FQGNSA in the germline V gene. Trimming left V 1 base short and J 6 bases short, with 7 bases between. The CDR3 totals 13 residues. This clonotype appeared many times. Material: whole blood. The receptor comes from an adult who was a healthcare worker with PCR-confirmed SARS-CoV-2 infection or an uninfected control (not recorded which). This sequence joins TRBV7-2 and TRBJ1-5, with D unresolved. CDR3: CASSLVVGQPQHF. The CDR3 coding sequence is TGTGCCAGCAGCTTAGTCGTCGGTCAGCCCCAGCATTTT.